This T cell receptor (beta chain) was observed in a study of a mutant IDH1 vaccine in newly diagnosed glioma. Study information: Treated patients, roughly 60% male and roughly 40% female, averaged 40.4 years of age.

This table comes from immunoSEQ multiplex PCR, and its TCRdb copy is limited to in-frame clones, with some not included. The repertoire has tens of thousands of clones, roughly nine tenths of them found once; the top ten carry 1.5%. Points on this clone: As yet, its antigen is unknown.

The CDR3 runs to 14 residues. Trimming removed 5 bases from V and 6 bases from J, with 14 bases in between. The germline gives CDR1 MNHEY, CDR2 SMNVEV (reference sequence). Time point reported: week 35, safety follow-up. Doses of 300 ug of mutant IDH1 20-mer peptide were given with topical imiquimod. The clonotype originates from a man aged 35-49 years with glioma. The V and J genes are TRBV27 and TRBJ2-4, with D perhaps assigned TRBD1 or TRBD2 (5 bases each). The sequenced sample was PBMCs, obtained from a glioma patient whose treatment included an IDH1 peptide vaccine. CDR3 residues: CASSISWDGNIQYF. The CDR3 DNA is TGTGCCAGCAGTATCTCCTGGGACGGAAACATTCAGTACTTC.